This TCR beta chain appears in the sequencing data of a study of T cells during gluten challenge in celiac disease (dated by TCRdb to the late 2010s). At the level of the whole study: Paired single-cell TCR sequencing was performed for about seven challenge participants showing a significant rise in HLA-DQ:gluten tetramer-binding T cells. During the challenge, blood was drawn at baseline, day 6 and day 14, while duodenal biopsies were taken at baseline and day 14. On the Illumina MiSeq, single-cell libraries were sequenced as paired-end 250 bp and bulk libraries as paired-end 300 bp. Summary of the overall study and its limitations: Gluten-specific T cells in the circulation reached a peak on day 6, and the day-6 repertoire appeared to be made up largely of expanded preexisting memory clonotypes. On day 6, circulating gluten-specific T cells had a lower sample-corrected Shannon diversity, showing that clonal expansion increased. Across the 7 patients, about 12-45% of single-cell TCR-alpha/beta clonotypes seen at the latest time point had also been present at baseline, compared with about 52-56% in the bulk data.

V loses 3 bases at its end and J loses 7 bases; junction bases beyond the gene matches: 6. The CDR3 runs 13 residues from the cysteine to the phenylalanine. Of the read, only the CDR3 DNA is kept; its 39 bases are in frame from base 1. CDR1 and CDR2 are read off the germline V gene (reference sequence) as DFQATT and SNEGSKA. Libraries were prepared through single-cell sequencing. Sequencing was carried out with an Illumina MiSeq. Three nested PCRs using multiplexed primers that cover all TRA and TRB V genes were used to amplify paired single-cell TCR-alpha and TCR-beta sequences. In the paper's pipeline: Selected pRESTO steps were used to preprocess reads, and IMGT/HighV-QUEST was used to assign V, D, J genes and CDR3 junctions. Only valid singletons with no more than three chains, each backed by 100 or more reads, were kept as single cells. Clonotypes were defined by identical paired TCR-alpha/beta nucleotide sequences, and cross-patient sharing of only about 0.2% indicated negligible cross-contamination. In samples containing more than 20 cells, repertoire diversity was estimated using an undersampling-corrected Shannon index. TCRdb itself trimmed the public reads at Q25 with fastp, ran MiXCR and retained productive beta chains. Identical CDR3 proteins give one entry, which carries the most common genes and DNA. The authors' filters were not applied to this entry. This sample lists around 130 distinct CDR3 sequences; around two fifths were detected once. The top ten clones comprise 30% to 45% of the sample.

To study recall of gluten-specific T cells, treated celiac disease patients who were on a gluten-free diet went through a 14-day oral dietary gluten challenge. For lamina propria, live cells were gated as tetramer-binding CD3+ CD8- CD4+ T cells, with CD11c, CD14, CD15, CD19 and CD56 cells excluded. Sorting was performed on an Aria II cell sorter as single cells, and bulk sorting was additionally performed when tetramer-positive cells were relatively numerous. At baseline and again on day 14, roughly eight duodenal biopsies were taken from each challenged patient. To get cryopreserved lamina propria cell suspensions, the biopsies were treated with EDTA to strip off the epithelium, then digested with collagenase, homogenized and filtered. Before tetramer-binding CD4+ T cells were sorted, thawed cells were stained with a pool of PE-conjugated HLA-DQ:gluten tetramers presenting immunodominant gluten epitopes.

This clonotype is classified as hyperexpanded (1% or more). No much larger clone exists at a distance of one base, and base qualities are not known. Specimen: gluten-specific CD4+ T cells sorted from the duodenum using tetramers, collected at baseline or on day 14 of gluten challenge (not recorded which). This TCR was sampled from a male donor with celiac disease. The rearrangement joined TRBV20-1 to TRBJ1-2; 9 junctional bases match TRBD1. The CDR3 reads CSASIQGAFGYTF. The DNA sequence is TGCAGTGCTAGCATACAGGGGGCGTTTGGCTACACCTTC.